This entry lists 31 T cell receptor beta chains sequenced from one sample in a study of blood T cells in healthy people across ages. A second about 7 to 12 cycle PCR used barcoded and J-beta primers. TCRdb recomputed calls from the 5' RACE reads with MiXCR, one row per CDR3 protein. The data contain over 600,000 distinct CDR3 sequences, more than 20% of them seen just once; the ten biggest clones take up under 4%. Specimen: blood. These receptors were collected from a man aged 65 to 85 in good health.

The V call is TRBV30, the J call TRBJ2-3, with TRBD2 matching over 7 bases. CDR1 GTSNPN and CDR2 SVGIG come from the germline V gene (reference sequence). The junction had 7 bases not matched to a gene; V was cut back by 4 bases and J by 0 bases. The CDR3 is 15 amino acids. The CDR3, as DNA: TGTGCCTGGACCAGACTAGCAGGCAGCACAGATACGCAGTATTTT. Translation gives CAWTRLAGSTDTQYF.

Only a few counts were recorded for this clonotype. The rearrangement joins TRBV28 to TRBJ2-3, with 7 bases lining up with TRBD2. CDR1 is MDHEN, CDR2 SYDVKM, per germline. CDR3 length: 16 residues. J lost 1 base, V lost 3 bases, and 7 bases had no gene match. The CDR3 nucleotides are TGTGCCAGCAGTTTGGAAACTAGCGTACGCACAGATACGCAGTATTTT. Protein product: CASSLETSVRTDTQYF.

This clonotype was seen ten or more times. V usage is TRBV3-1 and J usage is TRBJ2-7, with 7 bases that match TRBD2. Germline V gene lookup returns CDR1 LGHDT and CDR2 YNNKEL (reference sequence). The CDR3 is 13 residues long. V dropped 4 bases and J dropped 6; count of bases not matched to a gene: 6. CDR3 sequence (DNA): TGTGCCAGCAGCCCCGGGGACTACACCGAGCAGTACTTC. The encoded protein is CASSPGDYTEQYF.

A few counts support this clonotype. This rearrangement joins TRBV11-2 to TRBJ2-5; 9 nucleotides match TRBD1. V shed 2 bases, J shed 4 bases, and the junction held 8 bases outside the gene matches. The CDR3 extends over 16 amino acids. CDR1 is SGHAT, CDR2 FQNNGV, per germline. Written as DNA, the CDR3 is TGTGCCAGCAGCTTATCGGACAGGGGACGCTCAGAGACCCAGTACTTC. Its protein product is CASSLSDRGRSETQYF.

There are a few counts of this clonotype. This chain uses TRBV6-2 or TRBV6-3 with TRBJ2-5; TRBD1 aligns across 11 bases. V dropped 5 bases and J dropped 3; count of bases not matched to a gene: 8. The CDR3 loop spans 16 amino acids. Germline V gene data show CDR1 as MNHEY and CDR2 as SVGEGT. The CDR3 DNA is TGTGCCAGCAGTAAATGGACAGGGGGCTATGAAGAGACCCAGTACTTC. Amino acid sequence: CASSKWTGGYEETQYF.

In this sample, this clonotype turned up many times. This rearrangement joins TRBV12-3 or TRBV12-4 to TRBJ2-2, with 9 nucleotides matching TRBD2. V gave up 6 bases and J gave up 0 bases; unmatched junction bases: 2. CDR3 size: 15 residues. The CDR3 coding sequence is TGTGCCAGCAGACCTAGCGGGGCGAACACCGGGGAGCTGTTTTTT. Translating gives CASRPSGANTGELFF.

The chain joins TRBV7-2 to TRBJ1-2, with D uncertain. The CDR3 totals 13 residues. Trimming removed 5 bases at V and 4 bases at J, with 11 bases between. Germline assignment: CDR1 SGHTA and CDR2 FQGNSA. The CDR3: CASSLEAGYGYTF. In nucleotides, the CDR3 is TGTGCCAGCAGCCTCGAAGCGGGCTATGGCTACACCTTC. Together with reference TRBV7-2 and TRBJ1-2, the CDR3 gives the full variable domain: GAGVSQSPSNKVTEKGKDVELRCDPISGHTALYWYRQSLGQGLEFLIYFQGNSAPDKSGLPSDRFSAERTGGSVSTLTIQRTQQEDSAVYLCASSLEAGYGYTFGSGTRLTVV.

This clonotype has a single count. The chain links TRBV20-1 to TRBJ2-2, with TRBD1 identical over 8 bases. The germline V gene has CDR1 DFQATT and CDR2 SNEGSKA (reference sequence). The length of the CDR3 is 13 residues. The V segment lost 5 bases and the J segment 7 bases; nucleotides outside the gene matches: 6. The CDR3 sequence is CSAAAGGLGELFF. The CDR3 DNA reads TGCAGTGCTGCCGCAGGGGGCCTCGGGGAGCTGTTTTTT.

The rearrangement links TRBV25-1 to TRBJ1-2; no definite D call. There are 13 residues in the CDR3. Germline-derived CDR1 and CDR2 are MGHDK and SYGVNS. Trimming cost V 0 bases and J 7 bases, with 9 bases left between them. CDR3 nucleotides: TGTGCCAGCAGTGAATATGCCCGAACTGGCTACACCTTC. Protein product: CASSEYARTGYTF.

As DNA, the CDR3 is TGTGCCAGCAGCTCCGCCAGCAACAATGAGCAGTTCTTC. Translation: CASSSASNNEQFF. This chain uses TRBV5-4 with TRBJ2-1; D remains ambiguous. CDR1 and CDR2 (germline): SGHNT, YYREEE (reference sequence). This CDR3 region has 13 residues. Trimming left V 3 bases short and J 5 bases short, with 9 bases between.

The sample holds a few counts of this clonotype. The rearrangement joins TRBV4-1 to TRBJ2-3, with a tentative D call TRBD2 (5 bases). From germline, CDR1 is MGHRA and CDR2 YSYEKL. The CDR3 runs to 16 residues. The V and J ends lost 0 bases and 2 bases respectively, with 12 bases between them. The CDR3 nucleotides read TGCGCCAGCAGCCAAGATTACCCGGAGGTCACAGATACGCAGTATTTT. This codes for CASSQDYPEVTDTQYF.

This clonotype was detected a few times. The CDR3 loop is CASSYPAPGGRSGNTIYF. CDR3 nucleotides: TGTGCCAGCAGTTACCCCGCACCGGGGGGGCGCTCTGGAAACACCATATATTTT. The chain joins TRBV6-5 to TRBJ1-3; perhaps TRBD1 as D (6 bases). Germline V gives CDR1 MNHEY, CDR2 SVGAGI. This CDR3 is built from 18 residues. Trimming cost V 2 bases and J 0 bases, with 17 bases left between them.

The rearrangement links TRBV12-3 or TRBV12-4 to TRBJ1-2, with TRBD1 matching 7 bases. The V gene end was trimmed by 0 bases and the J gene end by 0 bases; junction bases not matched to a gene: 10. The CDR3 length is 18 residues. CDR3 sequence reads: CASSLAGWDSPTNYGYTF. CDR3 in DNA: TGTGCCAGCAGTTTAGCGGGATGGGACAGCCCCACTAACTATGGCTACACCTTC.

The rearrangement joins TRBV29-1 to TRBJ2-1; 8 bases are a match to TRBD1. Germline CDR1 is SQVTM and CDR2 is ANQGSEA. This CDR3 spans 13 amino acids. The V segment lost 2 bases and the J segment 3 bases; nucleotides outside the gene matches: 0. DNA of the CDR3: TGCAGCGTTGAAACAGGGGGCTACAATGAGCAGTTCTTC. Its translation: CSVETGGYNEQFF.

This clonotype was observed a few times. This chain connects TRBV6-1 to TRBJ2-5; 11 nucleotides agree with TRBD1. Germline V gives CDR1 MNHNS, CDR2 SASEGT. The J segment lost 4 bases and the V segment lost 5 bases, leaving 9 bases of the junction unmatched. The CDR3 has 16 residues. The CDR3 is CASSTPPGQGVETQYF. Written as DNA, the CDR3 is TGTGCCAGCAGTACGCCCCCGGGACAGGGGGTAGAGACCCAGTACTTC.

This clonotype was seen a handful of times. The CDR3 nucleotides are TGTGCCAGCAGCCAAGCTTTAAGCGTGGGGTACTTCAGATACGAGCAGTACTTC. This sequence encodes CASSQALSVGYFRYEQYF. The chain couples TRBV14 to TRBJ2-1; D remains unclear. Gene TRBJ2-7 matches the end of the DNA better, so the J call may be wrong. Germline CDR1 reads SGHDN; CDR2 reads FVKESK. This CDR3 is 18 amino acids long.

The gene calls are TRBV27 and TRBJ2-5, with a possible D match to TRBD2 (6 bases). Germline CDR1 MNHEY, CDR2 SMNVEV (reference sequence). Trimming took 5 bases from V and 2 from J, leaving 15 bases between them. The CDR3 sequence is 15 residues long. CDR3 bases: TGTGCCAGCAGTCGTGGGGGTAGCGGACAAGAGACCCAGTACTTC. This sequence encodes CASSRGGSGQETQYF.

The sample holds a few counts of this clonotype. The genes are TRBV9 and TRBJ2-3; 7 bases are shared with TRBD1. This CDR3 region has 17 residues. CDR1 and CDR2 from the germline V gene are SGDLS and YYNGEE. J gave up 2 bases and V 4 bases, and 13 bases lay outside the gene matches. The CDR3 DNA follows: TGTGCCAGCAGCACTGGAAAGACAGGGACGCCCACAGATACGCAGTATTTT. Translated, it gives CASSTGKTGTPTDTQYF.

Concerning this clonotype itself: A much larger clone lies one base from this, so it may be a read error. The chain has TRBV5-5 and TRBJ1-4; D is unresolved. The length of the CDR3 is 13 residues. Germline CDR1 reads SGHKS; CDR2 reads YYEKEE (reference sequence). Trimming removed 4 bases from V and 10 bases from J, with 14 bases in between. The CDR3 coding sequence is TGTGCCAGCAGCCCTGAGCAGGATGCAAAACTGTTTTTT. Translating it yields CASSPEQDAKLFF. Combining the CDR3 with reference TRBV5-5 and TRBJ1-4 gives the whole variable domain DAGVTQSPTHLIKTRGQQVTLRCSPISGHKSVSWYQQVLGQGPQFIFQYYEKEERGRGNFPDRFSARQFPNYSSELNVNALLLGDSALYLCASSPEQDAKLFFGSGTQLSVL.

This clonotype was picked up a small number of times. The chain couples TRBV20-1 to TRBJ2-5, with TRBD1 matching 7 bases. CDR3 length equals 14 residues. Germline V gives CDR1 DFQATT, CDR2 SNEGSKA (reference sequence). V lost 3 bases and J lost 1; bases outside the gene matches: 5. CDR3 nucleotide sequence: TGCAGTGCTAGTCAGGGACAGCTCCAAGAGACCCAGTACTTC. Amino acid sequence: CSASQGQLQETQYF.

This clonotype was detected only a few times. The rearrangement uses TRBV11-2 and TRBJ2-4; 8 positions match TRBD1. After removal of 6 bases from V and 7 bases from J, the junction contained 5 bases not matched to a gene. The germline V gene encodes CDR1 SGHAT and CDR2 FQNNGV. The CDR3 consists of 13 residues. CDR3 DNA: TGTGCCAGCAGTTCCACAGGGGGGAACATTCAGTACTTC. This translates into CASSSTGGNIQYF.

This clonotype was observed a few times. The V and J genes are TRBV5-1 and TRBJ2-1, with D unresolved. In germline, CDR1 is SGHRS, CDR2 YFSETQ. This CDR3 comprises 16 residues. Trimming took off 4 bases at V and 3 bases at J, with 17 bases between the two ends. The CDR3 region is CASSPNSQQYYNEQFF. The CDR3 DNA follows: TGCGCCAGCAGCCCGAACTCCCAACAGTACTACAATGAGCAGTTCTTC.

The chain combines TRBV9 with TRBJ2-3; D remains ambiguous. This CDR3 comprises 16 residues. V was shortened by 4 bases and J by 1 base, with 16 bases between the two germline ends. Germline V gene data show CDR1 as SGDLS and CDR2 as YYNGEE. The CDR3 DNA follows: TGTGCCAGCAGCCAAAGCCGGACGGAGCGCACAGATACGCAGTATTTT. Residues: CASSQSRTERTDTQYF.

This clonotype has a count of ten or more. The CDR3 is CASSLTGTNYGYTF. In DNA form, the CDR3 reads TGTGCCAGCAGCCTTACAGGGACCAACTATGGCTACACCTTC. The chain couples TRBV9 to TRBJ1-2, with a weak D call TRBD1 (6 bases). Trimming left V 4 bases short and J 2 bases short, with 12 bases between. This CDR3 is built from 14 residues. Germline V gene sequence: CDR1 SGDLS, CDR2 YYNGEE.

This clonotype has just one count. This sequence joins TRBV24-1 and TRBJ2-3; 7 bases map to TRBD2. V shed 5 bases and J 4 bases; nucleotides not matched to a gene: 5. Germline V gene data show CDR1 as KGHDR and CDR2 as SFDVKD. The CDR3 length is 14 residues. CDR3 DNA: TGTGCCACCAGTGCGCGGGAGTTCGCAGATACGCAGTATTTT. It translates to CATSAREFADTQYF.

Comment on this clonotype: A read error is possible here, since a much larger clone lies one base away. The chain recombines TRBV30 with TRBJ2-7; D is undetermined. Germline V lookup: CDR1 GTSNPN, CDR2 SVGIG (reference sequence). The CDR3 is made up of 14 amino acids. CDR3 loop: CVSLEPGNSYEQYF. DNA for the CDR3: TGTGTCTCTCTCGAGCCAGGAAACTCCTACGAGCAGTACTTC.

This rearrangement joins TRBV20-1 to TRBJ2-1; D remains ambiguous. The germline CDR1 and CDR2 sequences are DFQATT and SNEGSKA (reference sequence). The CDR3 extends over 13 amino acids. V was cut by 0 bases and J by 12 bases, with 15 bases left in between. CDR3 nucleotides: TGCAGTGCTAGAGATCTTTCCATCCCTCGGCAGTTCTTC. Its protein is CSARDLSIPRQFF.

V is TRBV4-2 and J is TRBJ2-3; D uncertain. V was trimmed by 1 base and J by 6 bases, leaving 14 bases between them. The CDR3 sequence is 15 residues long. Germline values: CDR1 LGHNA, CDR2 YNFKEQ. CDR3 nucleotides: TGTGCCAGCAGCCAAGCGGGCGGATTGATGGATACGCAGTATTTT. It translates to CASSQAGGLMDTQYF.

This clonotype was observed a handful of times. The chain carries TRBV20-1 and TRBJ2-1; 7 bases map to TRBD1. The CDR3 loop spans 14 amino acids. Germline V gives CDR1 DFQATT, CDR2 SNEGSKA (reference sequence). J was trimmed by 1 base and V by 6 bases; bases with no gene match: 6. CDR3 DNA sequence: TGCAGTGCCGATCCGGGACAGTCCTACAATGAGCAGTTCTTC. Residues: CSADPGQSYNEQFF.

This clonotype was observed many times. V and J are TRBV12-3 or TRBV12-4 and TRBJ2-7, with 9 nucleotides matching TRBD1. The CDR3 runs 14 residues. V was clipped by 5 bases and J by 5 bases; unmatched bases: 7. The DNA of the CDR3 is TGTGCCAGCAGTCCACTCTGGGACAGGGACGAGCAGTACTTC. This sequence encodes CASSPLWDRDEQYF.

This clonotype was picked up a small number of times. The chain carries TRBV29-1 and TRBJ1-4; D gene ambiguous. V lost 1 base to trimming and J lost 8 bases, with 8 bases between them. The CDR3 sequence is 12 residues long. Germline V gene lookup returns CDR1 SQVTM and CDR2 ANQGSEA. CDR3 residues: CSVEGRGEKLFF. The DNA of the CDR3 is TGCAGCGTTGAAGGGCGCGGAGAAAAACTGTTTTTT.